This T cell receptor (beta chain) was sequenced for a study of cytomegalovirus exposure and HLA in healthy donors (dated by TCRdb to the late 2010s). Study-level background: According to an earlier analysis of 550 to 750 of the donors, roughly 180 million T cells yielded roughly 110 million unique TCR beta sequences and about 300 Gb of sequence data. Because of strong linkage in the cohort, roughly five DR-DQ haplotypes were treated as single units for association and clustering. A later genetic analysis used genome-wide SNP genotypes for about 60% of the roughly 700 donors, treating that subset as a discovery cohort. The number of typed donors differed by locus: roughly 629-630 for A, B, C, DRB1 and DQB1; 500 to 550 for DQA1; 600 to 610 for DPA1; and 450 to 480 for DPB1. Alongside the repertoire data, information on donor age, sex, ethnicity and CMV serostatus was compiled. The study aimed to test whether cataloging public T cell receptors could reveal signatures of past pathogen exposure. Among some 410 genotyped donors of the cohort, an average of about 240,000 unique TCR beta nucleotide sequences were sequenced per donor, about a sixth of them non-productive. In the later analysis, no new phenotypic data were used to find candidate immune exposures; instead, reliance was placed on TCR beta sequences and their occurrence across donors. Of the 350 to 450 genotyped donors, roughly 76% were placed in the genetic ancestry cluster associated with self-reported Caucasian donors. The study used immunosequencing to profile the T cell repertoires of several hundred subjects and linked those repertoires to cytomegalovirus serostatus. In addition to the first cohort of approximately 670 subjects, a separate validation cohort of about 120 different subjects was used. To decide whether each TCR beta V gene segment behaved as functional or pseudogenic, an earlier analysis of approximately 590 of the donors relied on high-throughput TCR beta sequencing. The study combined high-throughput TCR immunosequencing, statistical association of individual TCRs with disease status, and machine learning to predict cytomegalovirus infection status. Every repertoire in the discovery cohort had been generated on one and the same sequencing platform. About 310 gigabases of sequencing data and 70 million to 85 million unique TCR sequences were included in an early release covering roughly 600 HLA-typed donors. A later analysis re-analyzed previously published TCR beta repertoires from roughly 600 donors and added high-resolution HLA genotyping to study TCR occurrence patterns. Both class I and class II loci were covered by HLA typing, at four-digit resolution.

The method was the immunoSEQ multiplex PCR assay. For the multiplex PCR, a mixture combining 60 forward primers for TCR Vbeta segments and 13 reverse primers for TCR Jbeta segments was used. The CDR3 region of rearranged TCR beta genes was amplified from genomic DNA by a multiplex PCR assay. The Illumina HiSeq System was used to sequence the amplified TCR beta libraries as 87-base-pair reads. In the paper's pipeline: In a later analysis, 77 million or so unique TCR beta chains were counted across the 500 to 850 repertoires, and roughly 9.9 million of these chains were shared by at least two donors. Raw reads were error-corrected and collapsed into unique sequences by a nearest-neighbor algorithm in which closely related sequences were merged to remove PCR and sequencing errors. To assign V, D and J gene segments, CDR3 sequences were aligned to IMGT reference sequences. For a sequence to be retained, at least a six-nucleotide match to both a V gene segment and a J gene segment was required. Rearrangements were classified as productive when the CDR3 lacked stop codons and remained in frame with V and J, and all other rearrangements were classified as non-productive. Following IMGT convention, CDR3 was defined as the stretch from the second conserved V-encoded cysteine up to the conserved J-encoded phenylalanine. In an earlier analysis of 500 to 650 of the donors, sequences lacking an unambiguous match to a single V gene segment were excluded. An earlier analysis of a few hundred of the donors called V segments functional above 56.7% productive rearrangements and segregating when the between-donor standard deviation exceeded 5%. A statistical classification framework was built to diagnose cytomegalovirus status from the catalog of TCR beta chain sequences. In a later analysis, V and J genes were assigned by comparing TCR nucleotide sequences against IMGT/GENE-DB human TR gene sequences. In a later analysis, CDR3 sequences and most-parsimonious VDJ recombination scenarios were assigned using the TCRdist pipeline. In a later analysis, each TCR beta chain was defined by its CDR3 amino acid sequence together with its V-gene family, and reads lacking a unique V-gene family were excluded. To address suspected cross-contamination and a sequencing artifact, a later analysis removed 450 to 700 highly shared, low-generation-probability nucleotide sequences. A later analysis calculated a clonal expansion index for each public chain from normalized within-repertoire ranks of inferred template counts. In a later analysis, generation probabilities were computed with a VDJ recombination model fitted to out-of-frame rearrangements, and the resulting probabilities were checked against IGoR. Hypergeometric tests were used in a later analysis to score TCR-TCR, TCR-HLA and TCR-CMV co-occurrence, with a repertoire-size bias correction applied to the TCR pairs. To estimate false discovery rates, a later analysis permuted the HLA or CMV assignments 20 times. In a later analysis, co-occurring TCRs were grouped with DBSCAN, and TCRdist sequence similarity was added when clustering was performed within HLA-allele-positive subsets. For co-occurrence clustering, repertoires with fewer than 30,000 or more than 120,000 public chains were excluded, along with five or six repertoires with anomalous nucleotide sharing. TCRdb re-hosts the immuneACCESS table, in-frame sequences only. Its copies lack some clones; in the studies checked, an unresolved V gene accounts for under half of them, and the cause for the rest is not known. The D gene and trimming were derived from the DNA, and the V and J assignments and clone size from that table. A total of 220,000 or so clones appear in this sample, more than 65% of them only once. The ten largest make up 1.5% to 2% of the sample.

With regard to this clone: The antigen it binds to is not known. Qualities for individual bases were not recorded, and no much larger clone is one base off.

The cohort consisted of 666 healthy bone marrow donors. At the time of sampling, all cohort members were nominally healthy, though unrecorded immune exposures were likely present. The donor was CMV seronegative and was included in the group of over 300 seronegative cohort members. Each donor provided a peripheral blood sample, and peripheral blood mononuclear cells were used for TCR beta sequencing. Genomic DNA was extracted from the blood cell samples with the Qiagen DNeasy Blood Extraction Kit. The paper as a whole reports these results and caveats: HLA typing was unavailable for some donors at each locus, so association tests used only the typed subset. The study gave a list of 150 to 200 TCR beta chains associated with cytomegalovirus. In an earlier analysis of some 500 of the donors, most TCR beta V segments appeared in productive rearrangements about 87% or about 30% of the time, broadly matching IMGT annotations. The only immune exposure information available for the cohort was CMV serostatus. A further reported finding was that TCR beta sequences accurately predicted the HLA-A and HLA-B alleles for most subjects in the first cohort. Because the 87-base-pair reads could not distinguish some IMGT-functional V segments, including TRBV6-2 and TRBV6-3, those segments were excluded. In a later analysis, most CMV-associated TCR beta chains were found to appear HLA-restricted, with HLA associations seemingly driven largely by CMV exposure. In both the original and validation cohorts, the classifier was reported to diagnose cytomegalovirus status with high specificity and sensitivity. A later genetic analysis reported fewer N-insertions in productive TCRs among donors in an Asian-associated ancestry cluster than the roughly 620-donor mean. In a later analysis, several top co-occurrence clusters were reported to appear linked to parvovirus B19, influenza, CMV and Epstein-Barr virus. Correlated functional status among segregating V segments might be attributable to linkage disequilibrium, but an unknown experimental factor could not be ruled out. A later genetic analysis associated a missense DCLRE1C variant with V-gene and J-gene trimming of TCR beta chains, and an independent cohort replicated the association. Sequencing depth was assumed to be roughly uniform across donors in the presence/absence analyses, though that assumption may not hold. Strong co-occurrence of HLA alleles, especially DR and DQ, made assigning TCR associations to individual alleles difficult. Because counts were too low, seventeen rarely observed V segments, including chromosome 9 orphons, were excluded from the earlier analysis of several hundred of the donors. Compared with equally common non-associated chains, HLA-associated TCR beta chains in a later analysis were more clonally expanded and had lower generation probabilities. Only TCR beta chains were sequenced in this cohort, and the absence of alpha or paired-chain data limited detectable features. Three of the identified cytomegalovirus-associated TCR beta chains were confirmed in vitro to be specific for cytomegalovirus antigens. Specific HLA alleles were associated with 16,951 TCR beta sequences at a false discovery rate of 0.05 in a later analysis. The authors suggested that the approach could potentially be generalized to other disease states and immunological phenotypes. Most TCR sequences were observed very rarely across donors, whereas some public TCRs were present in many individuals. A cluster of highly shared sequence variants was judged likely to represent a technical artifact of the sequencing pipeline. A later analysis found that TCR association rates varied across HLA loci, with DRB1 alleles showing the most associated TCRs and HLA-C alleles the fewest.

Trimming takes 0 bases from V and 3 bases from J, and the germline ends sit 7 bases apart. The CDR3 numbers 13 residues from cysteine through phenylalanine. The kept DNA is CDR3 alone, 39 bases in frame from the first base. The CDR1 and CDR2 encoded by the germline V gene (reference sequence) are SGHNT and YYREEE. The sequence was obtained from a young woman in good health and CMV-seronegative. Rearrangement joined TRBV5-4 to TRBJ2-7, and possibly TRBD2, on 5 matching bases. What was sequenced was PBMCs. The DNA reads as follows: TGTGCCAGCAGCTTGGGGGCGGGCTACGAGCAGTACTTC. This yields the protein CASSLGAGYEQYF.